This is a list of T cell receptor beta chains from one sample in a study of CD8 T cells in ankylosing spondylitis. MiXCR, run by TCRdb on the 5' RACE reads, gives a single entry per CDR3 protein. This table has under 550,000 distinct CDR3 sequences, about 24% appearing once. Input material: blood, either unsorted or a sorted T cell fraction (not recorded which). The receptors here all came from a male donor with ankylosing spondylitis. Both conserved end residues are part of each CDR3. A D gene is named only where the DNA matches it firmly.

d_call,j_call,v_call,cdr3_aa
TRBD1,TRBJ1-3,TRBV7-2,CASTPTGAGNTIYF
.,TRBJ1-1,TRBV2,CASGKGGNRYMNTEAFF
TRBD2,TRBJ2-3,TRBV7-2,CASSLALAGGTDTQYF
TRBD1,TRBJ2-1,TRBV27,CASRKTEFNRGFGDEQFF
.,TRBJ1-1,TRBV24-1,CATSDQQDEAFF
.,TRBJ1-5,TRBV12-3/TRBV12-4,CASSLGHLGQPQHF
.,TRBJ2-1,TRBV12-3/TRBV12-4,CASSLSQYNEEQFF
.,TRBJ1-2,TRBV27,CASSSPGLPSPYGYTF
.,TRBJ2-5,TRBV5-1,CASSFGRQQETQYF
TRBD1,TRBJ2-3,TRBV20-1,CSASGTGDTQYF
.,TRBJ2-5,TRBV5-6,CASRLASVSWETQYF
.,TRBJ2-5,TRBV10-3,CAITYGQGETQYF
.,TRBJ1-1,TRBV29-1,CSVLPQGTEAFF
.,TRBJ2-5,TRBV29-1,CSVSGLASETQYF
.,TRBJ1-2,TRBV5-1,CASSLRGASALDGYTF
.,TRBJ2-5,TRBV10-3,CASRFTDQETQYF